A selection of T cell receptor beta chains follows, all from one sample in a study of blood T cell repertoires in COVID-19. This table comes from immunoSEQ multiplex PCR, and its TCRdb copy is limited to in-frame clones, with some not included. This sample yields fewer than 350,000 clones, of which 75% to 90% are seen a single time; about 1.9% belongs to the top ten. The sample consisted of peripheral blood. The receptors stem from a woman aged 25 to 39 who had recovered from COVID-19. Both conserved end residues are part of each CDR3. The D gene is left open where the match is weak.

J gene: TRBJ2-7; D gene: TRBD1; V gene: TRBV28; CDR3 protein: CASSPGQGYNEQYF; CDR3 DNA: TGTGCCAGCAGTCCCGGACAGGGGTACAACGAGCAGTACTTC
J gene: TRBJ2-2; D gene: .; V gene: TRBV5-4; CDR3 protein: CASSFDSTGELFF; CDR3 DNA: TGTGCCAGCAGCTTCGACAGCACCGGGGAGCTGTTTTTT
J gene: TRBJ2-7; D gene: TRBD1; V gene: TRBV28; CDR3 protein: CASSPGTGDEQYF; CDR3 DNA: TGTGCCAGCAGTCCCGGGACAGGGGACGAGCAGTACTTC
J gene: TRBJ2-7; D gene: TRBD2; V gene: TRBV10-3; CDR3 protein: CAISELTTSGISGEQYF; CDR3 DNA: TGTGCCATCAGTGAGTTGACAACTAGCGGCATCTCTGGTGAGCAGTACTTC
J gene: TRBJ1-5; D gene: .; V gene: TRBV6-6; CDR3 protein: CASLTPYSNQPQHF; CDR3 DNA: TGTGCCAGCCTAACCCCTTATAGCAATCAGCCCCAGCATTTT
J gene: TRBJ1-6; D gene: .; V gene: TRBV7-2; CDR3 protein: CASSPQTGISPLHF; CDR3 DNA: TGTGCCAGCAGCCCACAGACCGGGATTTCACCCCTCCACTTT
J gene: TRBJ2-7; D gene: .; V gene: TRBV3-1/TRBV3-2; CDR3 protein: CASQEGRINEQYF; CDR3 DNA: TGTGCCAGCCAGGAGGGCAGGATAAACGAGCAGTACTTC
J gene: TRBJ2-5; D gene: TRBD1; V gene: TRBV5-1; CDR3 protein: CASSFLGQSQETQYF; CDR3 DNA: TGCGCCAGCAGCTTCCTGGGACAGTCACAAGAGACCCAGTACTTC
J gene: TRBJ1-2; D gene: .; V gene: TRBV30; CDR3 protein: CAWTEEPWGYTF; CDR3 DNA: TGTGCCTGGACCGAAGAGCCGTGGGGCTACACCTTC
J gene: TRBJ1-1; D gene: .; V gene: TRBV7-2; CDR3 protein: CASSAPYMGHTEAFF; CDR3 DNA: TGTGCCAGCAGCGCACCTTACATGGGGCACACTGAAGCTTTCTTT
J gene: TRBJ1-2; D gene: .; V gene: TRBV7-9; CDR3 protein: CASSSGLGYGYTF; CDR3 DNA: TGTGCCAGCAGCTCGGGACTGGGGTATGGCTACACCTTC
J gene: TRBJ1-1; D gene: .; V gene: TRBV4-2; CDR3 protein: CASSPLNAGMNTEAFF; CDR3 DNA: TGTGCCAGCAGCCCGCTTAATGCGGGGATGAACACTGAAGCTTTCTTT
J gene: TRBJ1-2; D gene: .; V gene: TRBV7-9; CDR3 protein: CASSFSTGPGYGYTF; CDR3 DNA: TGTGCCAGCAGCTTCTCCACAGGGCCTGGCTATGGCTACACCTTC
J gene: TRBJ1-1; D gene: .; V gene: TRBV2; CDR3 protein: CASRGQLNGPEAFF; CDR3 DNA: TGTGCCAGCAGAGGACAGTTAAACGGGCCTGAAGCTTTCTTT
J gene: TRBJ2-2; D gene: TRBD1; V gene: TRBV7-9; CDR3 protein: CASSTNRGPTGELFF; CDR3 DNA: TGTGCCAGCAGCACCAACAGGGGGCCCACCGGGGAGCTGTTTTTT
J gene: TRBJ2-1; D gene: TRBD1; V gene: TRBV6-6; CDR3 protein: CASSYPAGGANEQFF; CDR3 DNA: TGTGCCAGCAGTTACCCTGCAGGGGGTGCTAATGAGCAGTTCTTC
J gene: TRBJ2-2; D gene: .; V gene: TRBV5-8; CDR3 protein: CASSLVTGLTGELFF; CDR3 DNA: TGTGCCAGCAGCCTCGTGACAGGTTTGACCGGGGAGCTGTTTTTT
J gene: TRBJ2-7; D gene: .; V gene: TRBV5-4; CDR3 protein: CASSLRGAGAATHEQYF; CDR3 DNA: TGTGCCAGCAGCTTGCGGGGTGCAGGGGCCGCAACCCACGAGCAGTACTTC
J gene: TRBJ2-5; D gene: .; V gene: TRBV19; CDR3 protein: CASSTDPWEAQYF; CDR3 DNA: TGTGCCAGTAGCACAGACCCTTGGGAGGCCCAGTACTTC
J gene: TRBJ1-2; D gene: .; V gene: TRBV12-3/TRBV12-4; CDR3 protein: CASSPSGGRGYTF; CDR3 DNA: TGTGCCAGCAGTCCGTCGGGGGGCCGGGGCTACACCTTC
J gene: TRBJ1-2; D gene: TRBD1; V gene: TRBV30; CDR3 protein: CAWKGETGAPYGYTF; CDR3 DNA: TGTGCCTGGAAAGGAGAGACAGGGGCCCCCTATGGCTACACCTTC
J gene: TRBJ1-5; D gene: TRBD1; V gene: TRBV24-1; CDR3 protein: CATSDHRGQQPQHF; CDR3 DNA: TGTGCCACCAGTGACCACAGGGGGCAACAGCCCCAGCATTTT
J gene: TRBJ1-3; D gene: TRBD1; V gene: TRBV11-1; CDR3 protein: CASSTGQGMPGNTIYF; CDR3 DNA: TGTGCCAGCAGCACCGGACAGGGAATGCCTGGAAACACCATATATTTT